Listed here is a single T cell receptor (beta chain). The sample is drawn from a study of blood T cell repertoires in COVID-19. Study summary: The analysed material was cDNA or gDNA that came from T cells, B-cell-depleted T cells, or PBMCs.

Germline loops: CDR1 LGHNT, CDR2 FRNRAP. The CDR3 is 15 amino acids. After removal of 2 bases from V and 4 bases from J, the junction contained 4 bases not matched to a gene. Source study methods: Amplification with reference gene primers provided the estimates of nucleated cell counts. This table comes from immunoSEQ multiplex PCR, and its TCRdb copy is limited to in-frame clones, with some not included. V and J calls and clone size are copied from that table; D and trimming were computed from the DNA. Among around 270,000 clones listed, 80% to 90% were seen once. The V call is TRBV12-5, the J call TRBJ2-1, with 8 bases identical to TRBD2. This receptor was identified in a man between 60 and 75 years old with acute or convalescent COVID-19. The sequenced sample was peripheral blood. CDR3 amino acids: CASGLPSGGYNEQFF. CDR3 nucleotide sequence: TGTGCTAGTGGTTTGCCCAGCGGGGGTTACAATGAGCAGTTCTTC.